The subject of this entry is one TCR beta chain. The antigen remains unidentified. This specimen belongs to a study of PD-L1 blockade in urothelial cancer. Overall study: At 3 weeks after treatment start (second dose) and again at 6 weeks, blood was analyzed.

This CDR3 is 16 amino acids long. Germline CDR1 reads SGDLS; CDR2 reads YYNGEE. After removal of 0 bases from V and 15 bases from J, the junction contained 12 bases not matched to a gene. The repertoire was sequenced with immunoSEQ multiplex PCR; TCRdb's copy has only in-frame clones and lacks some. The sample gives 40,000 to 45,000 clones, 91% of which show up once; 5.5% to 8% is in the top ten. As for time point: peripheral blood 6 weeks after treatment start. Study-wide results and caveats: Stronger expansion of tumor-associated clones in blood at 3 weeks distinguished durable-benefit patients.

The TCR comes from a man aged 65 to 85 with urothelial cancer. Sequenced material: PBMCs, taken around atezolizumab (anti-PD-L1) treatment. V and J are TRBV9 and TRBJ2-1; TRBD2 agrees at 13 bases. The CDR3 nucleotides are TGTGCCAGCAGCGTAGGGGCACTAGCGGGAGGGCCTAGGGTGTTCTTC. Translated, it gives CASSVGALAGGPRVFF.